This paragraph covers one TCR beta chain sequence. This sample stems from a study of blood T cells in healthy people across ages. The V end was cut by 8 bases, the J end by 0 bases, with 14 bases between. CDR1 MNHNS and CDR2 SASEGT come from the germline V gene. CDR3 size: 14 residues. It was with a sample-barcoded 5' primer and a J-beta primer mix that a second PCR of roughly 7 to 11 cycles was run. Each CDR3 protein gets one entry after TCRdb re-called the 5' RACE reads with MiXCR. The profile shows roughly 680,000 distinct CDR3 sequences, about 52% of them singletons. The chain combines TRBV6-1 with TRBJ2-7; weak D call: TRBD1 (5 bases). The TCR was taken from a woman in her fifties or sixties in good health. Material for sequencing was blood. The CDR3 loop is CASRQQGLSYEQYF. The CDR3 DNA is TGTGCCAGCCGCCAGCAGGGCCTCTCCTACGAGCAGTACTTC.